One T cell receptor (beta chain) is described in this entry. TCRdb's table, derived via immunoSEQ multiplex PCR, lists solely in-frame clones and lacks some. Altogether hundreds of thousands of clones are present, approximately 87% being singletons, with the ten largest covering over 3%. Individuals drawn from approximately 26 US areas were about 18 to 90 years old. Participant-reported clinical history was the basis for cohort assignment. This specimen belongs to a study of blood T cell repertoires in COVID-19. This CDR3 is built from 15 residues. Germline V gene lookup returns CDR1 LGHNA and CDR2 YSLEER. Between the trimmed V and J ends, which lost 0 bases and 0 bases, there was a span of 9 bases.

The chain joins TRBV4-3 to TRBJ2-7; D is perhaps TRBD2 (5 bases). The sequencing sample was made of PBMCs or T cells enriched from blood (not recorded which). The clonotype was recovered from a woman aged 45 to 65 in a cohort exposed to, infected with or recovered from COVID-19 (not recorded which). In nucleotides, the CDR3 is TGCGCCAGCAGCCAAGATGTGGGGAGCTCCTACGAGCAGTACTTC. It yields the protein CASSQDVGSSYEQYF.